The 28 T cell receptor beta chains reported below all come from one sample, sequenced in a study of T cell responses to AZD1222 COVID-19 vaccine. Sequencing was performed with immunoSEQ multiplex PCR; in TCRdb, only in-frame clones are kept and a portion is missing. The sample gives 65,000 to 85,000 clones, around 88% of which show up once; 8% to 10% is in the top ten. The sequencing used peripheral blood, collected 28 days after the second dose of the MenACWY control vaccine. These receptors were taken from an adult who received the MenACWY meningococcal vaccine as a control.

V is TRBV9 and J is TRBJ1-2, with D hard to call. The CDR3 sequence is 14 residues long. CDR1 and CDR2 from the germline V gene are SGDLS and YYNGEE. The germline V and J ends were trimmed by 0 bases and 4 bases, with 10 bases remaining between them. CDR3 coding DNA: TGTGCCAGCAGCGTAGATCTACGCGGCTATGGCTACACCTTC. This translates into CASSVDLRGYGYTF.

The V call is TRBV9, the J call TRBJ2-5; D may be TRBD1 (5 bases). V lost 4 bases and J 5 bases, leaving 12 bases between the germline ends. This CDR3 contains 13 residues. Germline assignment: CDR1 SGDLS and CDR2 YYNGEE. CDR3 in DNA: TGTGCCAGCAGCCCGCAGGGATGGGAGACCCAGTACTTC. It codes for CASSPQGWETQYF.

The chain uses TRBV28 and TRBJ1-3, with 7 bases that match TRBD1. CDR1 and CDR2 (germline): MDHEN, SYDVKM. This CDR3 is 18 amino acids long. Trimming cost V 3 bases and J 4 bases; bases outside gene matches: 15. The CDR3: CASSLAGRGLSEGNTIYF. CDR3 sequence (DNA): TGTGCCAGCAGTTTGGCGGGGAGGGGGCTATCGGAAGGAAACACCATATATTTT. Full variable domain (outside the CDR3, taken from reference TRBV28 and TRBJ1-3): DVKVTQSSRYLVKRTGEKVFLECVQDMDHENMFWYRQDPGLGLRLIYFSYDVKMKEKGDIPEGYSVSREKKERFSLILESASTNQTSMYLCASSLAGRGLSEGNTIYFGEGSWLTVV.

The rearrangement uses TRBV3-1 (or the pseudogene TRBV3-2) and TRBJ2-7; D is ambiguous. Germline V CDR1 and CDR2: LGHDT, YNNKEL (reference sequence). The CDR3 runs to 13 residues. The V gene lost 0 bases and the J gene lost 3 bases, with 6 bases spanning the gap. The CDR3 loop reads CASSQDRHYEQYF. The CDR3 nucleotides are TGTGCCAGCAGCCAAGATCGACACTACGAGCAGTACTTC.

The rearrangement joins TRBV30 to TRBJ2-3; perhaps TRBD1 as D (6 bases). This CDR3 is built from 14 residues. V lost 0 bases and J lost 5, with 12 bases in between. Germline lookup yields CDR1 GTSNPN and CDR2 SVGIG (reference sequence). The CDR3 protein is CAWSVGIGGDTQYF. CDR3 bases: TGTGCCTGGAGTGTAGGGATAGGGGGAGATACGCAGTATTTT.

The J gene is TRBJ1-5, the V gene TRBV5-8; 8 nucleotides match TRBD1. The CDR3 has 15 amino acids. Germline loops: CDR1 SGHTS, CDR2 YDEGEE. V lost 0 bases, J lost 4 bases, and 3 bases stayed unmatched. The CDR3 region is CASSLAGGLNQPQHF. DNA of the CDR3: TGTGCCAGCAGCTTGGCAGGGGGCTTAAATCAGCCCCAGCATTTT.

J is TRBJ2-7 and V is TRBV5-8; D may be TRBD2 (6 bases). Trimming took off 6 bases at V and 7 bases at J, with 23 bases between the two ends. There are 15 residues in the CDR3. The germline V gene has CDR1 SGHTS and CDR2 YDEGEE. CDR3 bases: TGTGCCAGCATCCCCTTCGAAGGGGTCGGGGGTGAGCAGTACTTC. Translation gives CASIPFEGVGGEQYF.

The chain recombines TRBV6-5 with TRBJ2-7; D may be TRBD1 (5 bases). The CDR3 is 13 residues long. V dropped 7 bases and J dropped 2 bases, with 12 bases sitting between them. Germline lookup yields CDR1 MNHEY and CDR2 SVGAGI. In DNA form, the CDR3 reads TGTGCCAGCAATGGCAGGGTGGCCTACGAGCAGTACTTC. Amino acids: CASNGRVAYEQYF.

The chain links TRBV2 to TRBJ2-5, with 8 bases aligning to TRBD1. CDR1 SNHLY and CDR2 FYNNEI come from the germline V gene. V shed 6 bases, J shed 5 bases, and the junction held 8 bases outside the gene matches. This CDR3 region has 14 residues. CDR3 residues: CASRLDRVSETQYF. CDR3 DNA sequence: TGTGCCAGCAGGCTGGACAGGGTTAGTGAGACCCAGTACTTC.

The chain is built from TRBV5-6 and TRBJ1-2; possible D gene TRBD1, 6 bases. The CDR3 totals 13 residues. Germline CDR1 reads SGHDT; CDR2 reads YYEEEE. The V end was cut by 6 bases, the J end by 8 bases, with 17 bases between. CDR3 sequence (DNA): TGTGCCAGCACCAAAGACAGGCCCTACGGCTACACCTTC. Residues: CASTKDRPYGYTF.

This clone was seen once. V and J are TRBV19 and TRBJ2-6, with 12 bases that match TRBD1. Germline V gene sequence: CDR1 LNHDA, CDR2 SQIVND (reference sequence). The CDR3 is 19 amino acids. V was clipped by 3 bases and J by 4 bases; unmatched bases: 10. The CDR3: CASSIPRDRGRNGANVLTF. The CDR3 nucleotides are TGTGCCAGTAGTATCCCCCGGGACAGGGGGCGAAACGGGGCCAACGTCCTGACTTTC.

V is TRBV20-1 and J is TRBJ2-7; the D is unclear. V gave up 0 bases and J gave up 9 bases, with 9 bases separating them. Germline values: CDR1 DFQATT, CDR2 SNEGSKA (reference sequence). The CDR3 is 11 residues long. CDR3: CSARDHDAQYF. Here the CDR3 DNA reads TGCAGTGCTAGAGATCATGACGCGCAGTACTTC.

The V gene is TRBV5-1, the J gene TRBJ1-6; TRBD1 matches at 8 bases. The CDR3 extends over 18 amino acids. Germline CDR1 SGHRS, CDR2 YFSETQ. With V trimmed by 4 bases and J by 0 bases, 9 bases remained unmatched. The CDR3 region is CASSPRDRQSSYNSPLHF. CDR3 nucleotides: TGCGCCAGCAGCCCTAGGGACAGGCAAAGCTCCTATAATTCACCCCTCCACTTT.

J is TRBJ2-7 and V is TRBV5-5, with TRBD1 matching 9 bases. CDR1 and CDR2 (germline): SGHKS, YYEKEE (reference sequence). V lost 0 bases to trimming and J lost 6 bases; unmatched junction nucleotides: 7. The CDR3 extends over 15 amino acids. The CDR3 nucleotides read TGTGCCAGCAGCTTGGAGGGGACAGGGTCTGGCGAGCAGTACTTC. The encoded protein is CASSLEGTGSGEQYF.

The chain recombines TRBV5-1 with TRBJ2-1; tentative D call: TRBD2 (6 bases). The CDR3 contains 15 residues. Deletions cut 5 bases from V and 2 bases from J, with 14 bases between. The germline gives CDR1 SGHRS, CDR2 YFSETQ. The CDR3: CASREGTLPYNEQFF. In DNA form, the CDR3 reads TGCGCCAGCAGGGAAGGGACTTTACCCTACAATGAGCAGTTCTTC.

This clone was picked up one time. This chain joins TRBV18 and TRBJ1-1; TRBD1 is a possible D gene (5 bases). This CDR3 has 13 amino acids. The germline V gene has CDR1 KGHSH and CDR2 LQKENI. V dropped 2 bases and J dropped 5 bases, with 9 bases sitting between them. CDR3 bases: TGTGCCAGCTCACCATCTGGGGGGACTGAAGCTTTCTTT. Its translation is CASSPSGGTEAFF. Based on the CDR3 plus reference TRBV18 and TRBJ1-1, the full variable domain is NAGVMQNPRHLVRRRGQEARLRCSPMKGHSHVYWYRQLPEEGLKFMVYLQKENIIDESGMPKERFSAEFPKEGPSILRIQQVVRGDSAAYFCASSPSGGTEAFFGQGTRLTVV.

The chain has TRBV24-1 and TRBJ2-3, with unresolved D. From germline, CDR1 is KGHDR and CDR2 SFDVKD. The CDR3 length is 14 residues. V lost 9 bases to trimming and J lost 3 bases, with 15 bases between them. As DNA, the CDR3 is TGTGCCACCGCTGGTGGGCTAGGGACAGATACGCAGTATTTT. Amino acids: CATAGGLGTDTQYF.

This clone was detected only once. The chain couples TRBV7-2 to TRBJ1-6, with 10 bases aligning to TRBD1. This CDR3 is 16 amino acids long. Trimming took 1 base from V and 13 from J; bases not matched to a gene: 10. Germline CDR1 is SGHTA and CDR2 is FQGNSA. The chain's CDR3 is CASSLGIGTGERPLHF. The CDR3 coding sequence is TGTGCCAGCAGCTTAGGGATAGGGACAGGGGAAAGGCCCCTCCACTTT. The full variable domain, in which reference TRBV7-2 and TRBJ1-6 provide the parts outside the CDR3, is GAGVSQSPSNKVTEKGKDVELRCDPISGHTALYWYRQSLGQGLEFLIYFQGNSAPDKSGLPSDRFSAERTGGSVSTLTIQRTQQEDSAVYLCASSLGIGTGERPLHFGNGTRLTVT.

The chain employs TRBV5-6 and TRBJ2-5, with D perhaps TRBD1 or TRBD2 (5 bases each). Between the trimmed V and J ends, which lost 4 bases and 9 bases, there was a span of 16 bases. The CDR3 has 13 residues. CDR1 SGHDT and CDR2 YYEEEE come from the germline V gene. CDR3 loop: CASSMGTATAQYF. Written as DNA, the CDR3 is TGTGCCAGCAGCATGGGGACGGCTACGGCCCAGTACTTC.

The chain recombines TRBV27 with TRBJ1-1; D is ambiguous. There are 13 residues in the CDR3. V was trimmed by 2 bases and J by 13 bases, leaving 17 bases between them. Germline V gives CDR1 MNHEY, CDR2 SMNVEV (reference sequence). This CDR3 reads CASSLSPGSPFFF. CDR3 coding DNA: TGTGCCAGCAGTTTAAGTCCGGGATCGCCCTTTTTCTTT.

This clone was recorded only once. This CDR3 reads CASSYQTSGTSETQYF. CDR3 coding DNA: TGTGCCAGCAGTTACCAGACTAGCGGGACCTCAGAGACCCAGTACTTC. The rearrangement joins TRBV6-5 to TRBJ2-5; 11 nucleotides agree with TRBD2. The ends lost 2 bases at V and 4 bases at J; junction bases unmatched: 6. Germline V gene data show CDR1 as MNHEY and CDR2 as SVGAGI. There are 16 residues in the CDR3.

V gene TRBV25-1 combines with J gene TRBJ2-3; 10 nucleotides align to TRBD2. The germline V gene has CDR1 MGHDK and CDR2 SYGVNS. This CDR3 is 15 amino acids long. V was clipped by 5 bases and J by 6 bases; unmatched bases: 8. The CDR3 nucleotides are TGTGCCAGCAGTAATAGCGGGGGGCCGGGGGATACGCAGTATTTT. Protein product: CASSNSGGPGDTQYF.

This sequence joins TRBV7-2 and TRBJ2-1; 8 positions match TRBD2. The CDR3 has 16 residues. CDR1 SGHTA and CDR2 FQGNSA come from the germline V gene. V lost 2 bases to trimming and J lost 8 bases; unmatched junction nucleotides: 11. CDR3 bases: TGTGCCAGCAGCTTATCGGGGGGGGGCTCGTCGGATGAGCAGTTCTTC. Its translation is CASSLSGGGSSDEQFF.

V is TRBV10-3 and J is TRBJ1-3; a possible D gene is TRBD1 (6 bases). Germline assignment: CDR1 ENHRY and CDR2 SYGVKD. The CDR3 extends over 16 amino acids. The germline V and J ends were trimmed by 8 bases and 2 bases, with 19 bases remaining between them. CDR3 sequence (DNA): TGTGCCATCGGATCCGGACAGTTGCAAACTGGAAACACCATATATTTT. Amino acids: CAIGSGQLQTGNTIYF.

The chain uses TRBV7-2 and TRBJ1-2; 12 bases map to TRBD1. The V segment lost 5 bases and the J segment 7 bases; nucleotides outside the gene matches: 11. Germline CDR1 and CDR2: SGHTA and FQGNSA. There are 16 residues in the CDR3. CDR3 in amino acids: CASSPGTGGDVGGYTF. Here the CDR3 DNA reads TGTGCCAGCAGCCCTGGGACAGGGGGCGACGTCGGTGGCTACACCTTC.

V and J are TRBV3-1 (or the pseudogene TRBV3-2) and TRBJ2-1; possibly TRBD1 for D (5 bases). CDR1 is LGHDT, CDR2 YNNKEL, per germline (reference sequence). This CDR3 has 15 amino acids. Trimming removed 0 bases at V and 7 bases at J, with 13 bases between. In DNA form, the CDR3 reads TGTGCCAGCAGCCAAGATGGGCAGGGTGATAATGAGCAGTTCTTC. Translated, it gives CASSQDGQGDNEQFF.

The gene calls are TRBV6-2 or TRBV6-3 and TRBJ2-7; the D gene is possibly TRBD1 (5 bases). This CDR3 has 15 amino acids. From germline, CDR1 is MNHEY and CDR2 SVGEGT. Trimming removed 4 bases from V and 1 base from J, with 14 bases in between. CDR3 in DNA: TGTGCCAGCAGTTTCCAGGGAATAGGATCCTACGAGCAGTACTTC. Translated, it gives CASSFQGIGSYEQYF.

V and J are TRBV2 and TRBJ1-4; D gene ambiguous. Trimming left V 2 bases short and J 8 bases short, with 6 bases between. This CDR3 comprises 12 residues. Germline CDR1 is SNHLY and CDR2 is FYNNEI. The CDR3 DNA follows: TGTGCCAGCAGTGAACTCGGGGAAAAACTGTTTTTT. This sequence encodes CASSELGEKLFF.